A selection of T cell receptor beta chains follows, all from one sample in a study of blood T cell repertoires in COVID-19. Data came from immunoSEQ multiplex PCR; TCRdb stores just in-frame clones and leaves some out. The profile shows 130,000 or so clones, more than 75% of them singletons. The sample taken for sequencing was peripheral blood. These receptors all come from a human donor in a cohort sampled during active COVID-19. CDR3s include the opening cysteine and the closing phenylalanine or tryptophan. A D gene is named only where the DNA matches it firmly. The size of a clone is reported for some rows only, either as once, few or many, or as a class for expanded clones.

j_call clone_size v_call d_call cdr3_nt cdr3_aa
TRBJ2-1 NA TRBV2 TRBD1 TGTGCCAGCACCAGACAGGGTTGGAATGAGCAGTTCTTC CASTRQGWNEQFF
TRBJ1-5 many TRBV3-1/TRBV3-2 NA TGTGCCAGCAGCCTGGGAGGCCAGCCCCAGCATTTT CASSLGGQPQHF
TRBJ2-7 NA TRBV10-3 TRBD1 TGTGCCATCAGTAGAGGATCAGGGGGATCCTACGAGCAGTACTTC CAISRGSGGSYEQYF
TRBJ1-4 NA TRBV27 TRBD1 TGTGCCAGCAGAGCGACAGGGCGGAGTGAAAAACTGTTTTTT CASRATGRSEKLFF
TRBJ2-5 NA TRBV5-8 TRBD1 TGTGCCAGCAGTTATGACAGGGCCGAGACCCAGTACTTC CASSYDRAETQYF
TRBJ2-7 NA TRBV28 TRBD2 TGTGCCGGATCTAGCGGGAGGTCCTACGAGCAGTACTTC CAGSSGRSYEQYF
TRBJ2-3 NA TRBV15 NA TGTGCCACCAGCGGGGGCGTCGCACTCTCAGATACGCAGTATTTT CATSGGVALSDTQYF
TRBJ1-2 NA TRBV5-1 TRBD1 TGCGCCAGCAGCCCCGGACAGGGTTTGAACTATGGCTACACCTTC CASSPGQGLNYGYTF
TRBJ2-6 NA TRBV18 NA TGTGCCAGCTCACCTAACAAGGGGGCCAACGTCCTGACTTTC CASSPNKGANVLTF
TRBJ2-1 once TRBV2 TRBD2 TGTGCCAGCATCCCACCCCAATTTCTAGCGGAGTTACCTTTCAGCTCCTACAATGAGCAGTTCTTC CASIPPQFLAELPFSSYNEQFF
TRBJ2-1 NA TRBV5-1 NA TGCGCCAGCAGCCCACCCCGAACAGGGTTTACATACAATGAGCAGTTCTTC CASSPPRTGFTYNEQFF
TRBJ2-7 few TRBV29-1 TRBD1 TGCAGCGTGGGGACAGGGGGCGTCTACGAGCAGTACTTC CSVGTGGVYEQYF
TRBJ2-3 NA TRBV7-2 TRBD2 TGTGCCAGCAGCTCGGGACTAGCGGTGCGAGATACGCAGTATTTT CASSSGLAVRDTQYF
TRBJ1-1 NA TRBV2 NA TGTGCCAGCAGTGGGCAGGGAATCACTGAAGCTTTCTTT CASSGQGITEAFF
TRBJ2-4 NA TRBV5-4 TRBD1 TGTGCCAGCAGCAAACAGGGGGAGAACATTCAGTACTTC CASSKQGENIQYF
TRBJ2-1 once TRBV5-1 TRBD2 TGCGCCAGCAGCTTCTCTAGCGGGGGGACCTACAATGAGCAGTTCTTC CASSFSSGGTYNEQFF
TRBJ1-2 NA TRBV5-1 TRBD1 TGCGCCAGCAGGGGGGTTGGACAGGACTATGGCTACACCTTC CASRGVGQDYGYTF
TRBJ1-6 NA TRBV27 TRBD1 TGTGCCAGCAGACGCCGACAGGGACATCATAATTCACCCCTCCACTTT CASRRRQGHHNSPLHF
TRBJ1-1 NA TRBV15 NA TGTGCCACCAGCAGAGATCGGGGGGGCCCTGAAGCTTTCTTT CATSRDRGGPEAFF
TRBJ2-7 NA TRBV6-6 TRBD1 TGTGCCAGCACCCCGACAGGGTCTTTTGAGCAGTACTTC CASTPTGSFEQYF
TRBJ1-6 NA TRBV5-5 TRBD1 TGTGCCAGCAGCTTGTGGACAGGGGATAATTCACCCCTCCACTTT CASSLWTGDNSPLHF
TRBJ1-3 few TRBV6-1 NA TGTGCCAGCAGTGAAATACAGGGCTCTGGAAACACCATATATTTT CASSEIQGSGNTIYF
TRBJ1-5 NA TRBV25-1 NA TGTGCCAGCAGTGGAGACCGGGACAATTTAAATCAGCCCCAGCATTTT CASSGDRDNLNQPQHF
TRBJ1-6 NA TRBV19 TRBD1 TGTGCCAGTAAAACAGGGGGGTATTCACCCCTCCACTTT CASKTGGYSPLHF
TRBJ2-5 NA TRBV25-1 NA TGTGCCAGCAGTGCTCGGGAGAGCGGATCAGAGACCCAGTACTTC CASSARESGSETQYF
TRBJ2-2 NA TRBV7-9 NA TGTGCCAGCAGCGGGTCCGCTGGGGCGCGGGGCACCGGGGAGCTGTTTTTT CASSGSAGARGTGELFF
TRBJ1-2 NA TRBV6-5 NA TGTGCCAGCTCTGGACAGCGATACTATGGCTACACCTTC CASSGQRYYGYTF
TRBJ1-2 once TRBV5-1 TRBD1 TGCGCCAGCAGCTACGAGACAGGGAGCTATGGCTACACCTTC CASSYETGSYGYTF
TRBJ2-3 NA TRBV6-1 NA TGTGCCAGCAGTGAAGGCCAGGGGCTAGATACGCAGTATTTT CASSEGQGLDTQYF
TRBJ2-1 many TRBV6-6 NA TGTGCCAGCAGTTACTCGGCCGCTAGCTCCTACAATGAGCAGTTCTTC CASSYSAASSYNEQFF
TRBJ1-6 NA TRBV11-2 TRBD1 TGTGCCAGCAGCTGGACCGGGACAGGGAATTCACCCCTCCACTTT CASSWTGTGNSPLHF
TRBJ2-6 NA TRBV5-6 NA TGTGCCAGCAGCTCGACTCGGAACTCTGGGGCCAACGTCCTGACTTTC CASSSTRNSGANVLTF
TRBJ2-2 once TRBV6-5 NA TGTGCCAGCAGTTACTCGTGGGAGGCGGACACCGGGGAGCTGTTTTTT CASSYSWEADTGELFF
TRBJ2-1 NA TRBV10-3 TRBD2 TGTGCCATCAGTGAGTCGCGGGGGGGGCGAGCGTCCTACAATGAGCAGTTCTTC CAISESRGGRASYNEQFF
TRBJ2-7 few TRBV11-2 TRBD2 TGTGCCAGCAGCTTAGACCTCGGGAGGGGTATCTACGAGCAGTACTTC CASSLDLGRGIYEQYF
TRBJ2-7 NA TRBV2 TRBD1 TGTGCCAGCAGTTTCGACAGGGATATTTACGAGCAGTACTTC CASSFDRDIYEQYF
TRBJ2-5 NA TRBV10-2 NA TGCGCCAGCAGTCCCCGACAGGGGCGGGAGGAGACCCAGTACTTC CASSPRQGREETQYF
TRBJ2-3 NA TRBV5-5 TRBD1 TGTGCCAGCAGCTTGTCGGACAGGGCAGATACGCAGTATTTT CASSLSDRADTQYF
TRBJ1-1 few TRBV5-1 NA TGCGCCAGCAGCTCAACCCCCTTCGAGGCAGGGGTAATAACTGAAGCTTTCTTT CASSSTPFEAGVITEAFF
TRBJ2-3 NA TRBV15 NA TGTGCCACCAGCAGTGATGGGTTTGGGGGGAGCATGGATACAGATACGCAGTATTTT CATSSDGFGGSMDTDTQYF
TRBJ1-5 NA TRBV24-1 TRBD1 TGTGCCACCAGTGACCGGGGGACAGACCAGCCCCAGCATTTT CATSDRGTDQPQHF
TRBJ1-2 NA TRBV5-1 TRBD1 TGCGCCAGCAGCTTGCTGACAGGGGGCCAGGATGGCTACACCTTC CASSLLTGGQDGYTF
TRBJ2-2 NA TRBV11-3 TRBD1 TGTGCCAGCAGCACAGACAGGGGCCCCGGGGAGCTGTTTTTT CASSTDRGPGELFF
TRBJ2-3 NA TRBV21-1 NA TGTGCCAGCAGCAAAGAGGGGGTCAACGGGTTGACTAGCGGGATCACAGATACGCAGTATTTT CASSKEGVNGLTSGITDTQYF
TRBJ2-7 NA TRBV30 NA TGTGCCTGGAGTGATATCAGGGTTCTCAAGTACGAGCAGTACTTC CAWSDIRVLKYEQYF
TRBJ1-2 once TRBV5-4 NA TGTGCCAGCAGCTTGGCGTGGGTTCAGACAACCTATGGCTACACCTTC CASSLAWVQTTYGYTF
TRBJ2-2 few TRBV7-8 NA TGTGCCAGCAGCTTTAGCCCCGCGGCAGCTGACACCGGGGAGCTGTTTTTT CASSFSPAAADTGELFF
TRBJ2-2 NA TRBV7-2 NA TGTGCCAGCAGCTTAGCGGCCGGGACTGCGAACACCGGGGAGCTGTTTTTT CASSLAAGTANTGELFF
TRBJ2-7 NA TRBV2 NA TGTGCCAGCAGCCCGCGGTGGATCTACGAGCAGTACTTC CASSPRWIYEQYF
TRBJ1-2 NA TRBV13 NA TGTGCCAGCAGCGGACGGACAGCTCTATACTATGGCTACACCTTC CASSGRTALYYGYTF